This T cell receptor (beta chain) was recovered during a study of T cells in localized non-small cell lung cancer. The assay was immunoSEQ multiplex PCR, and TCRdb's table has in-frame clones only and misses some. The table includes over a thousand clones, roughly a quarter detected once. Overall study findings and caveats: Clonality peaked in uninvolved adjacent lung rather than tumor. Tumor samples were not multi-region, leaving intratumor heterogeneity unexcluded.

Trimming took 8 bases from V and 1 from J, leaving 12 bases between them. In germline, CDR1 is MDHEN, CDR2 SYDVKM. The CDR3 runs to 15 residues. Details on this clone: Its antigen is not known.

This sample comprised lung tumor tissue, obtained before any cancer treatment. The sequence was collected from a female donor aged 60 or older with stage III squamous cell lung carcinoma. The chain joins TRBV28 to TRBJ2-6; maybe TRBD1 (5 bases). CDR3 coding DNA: TGTGCCAGCCAGTTCCCAGGGTCTGGGGCCAACGTCCTGACTTTC. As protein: CASQFPGSGANVLTF.